These 16 T cell receptor beta chains originate from one sample sequenced in a study of response to subunit inactivated influenza vaccine. Each CDR3 protein is one row after TCRdb ran MiXCR on the RT-PCR reads. The sample holds some 850,000 distinct CDR3 sequences; around 18% are singletons and the top ten take roughly a tenth. The sample consisted of PBMCs from blood, taken more than 4 days after vaccination. Receptor source: a man aged 45-65 years who received an inactivated influenza vaccine.

This clonotype was detected a few times. CDR3 DNA sequence: TGTGCCAGCAGCGCGACTAGCCCAGATACGCAGTATTTT. It specifies CASSATSPDTQYF. The rearrangement joins TRBV7-3 to TRBJ2-3, with TRBD2 matching 7 bases. The CDR3 covers 13 residues. CDR1 is SGHTA, CDR2 FQGTGA, per germline. Trimming took 5 bases from V and 4 from J; bases not matched to a gene: 3. Variable domain in full (rest from reference TRBV7-3 and TRBJ2-3): GAGVSQTPSNKVTEKGKYVELRCDPISGHTALYWYRQSLGQGPEFLIYFQGTGAADDSGLPNDRFFAVRPEGSVSTLKIQRTERGDSAVYLCASSATSPDTQYFGPGTRLTVL.

The CDR3 sequence: CASSSAGGETQYF. CDR3 nucleotides: TGCGCCAGCAGCTCGGCGGGAGGAGAGACCCAGTACTTC. J is TRBJ2-5 and V is TRBV5-1, with 8 nucleotides matching TRBD2. The V segment lost 3 bases and the J segment 4 bases; nucleotides outside the gene matches: 2. The CDR3 runs to 13 residues. Germline CDR1 and CDR2: SGHRS and YFSETQ.

This clonotype was detected once. The rearrangement links TRBV11-2 to TRBJ2-3, with a possible D match to TRBD2 (5 bases). There are 18 residues in the CDR3. V was shortened by 3 bases and J by 1 base, with 20 bases between the two germline ends. CDR1 and CDR2 from the germline V gene are SGHAT and FQNNGV. CDR3 coding DNA: TGTGCCAGCAGCTTTTCCTTGCGCCTACACGGGGGCACAGATACGCAGTATTTT. As protein: CASSFSLRLHGGTDTQYF.

This clonotype was seen a few times. V and J are TRBV20-1 and TRBJ2-7; D gene uncertain. Trimming left V 0 bases short and J 0 bases short, with 9 bases between. Germline V CDR1 and CDR2: DFQATT, SNEGSKA (reference sequence). The CDR3 loop spans 14 amino acids. CDR3 sequence reads: CSARDEGFSYEQYF. CDR3 DNA: TGCAGTGCTAGAGATGAAGGATTCTCCTACGAGCAGTACTTC.

The CDR3 DNA is TGTGCCAGCATGGGGACAGTCCTCCACGAGCAGTACTTC. Protein product: CASMGTVLHEQYF. The V call is TRBV12-3 or TRBV12-4, the J call TRBJ2-7; 7 nucleotides agree with TRBD1. V shed 7 bases and J 5 bases; nucleotides not matched to a gene: 8. CDR3 length: 13 residues.

This clonotype was seen ten or more times. J is TRBJ2-4 and V is TRBV27; 8 bases agree with TRBD1. V gave up 5 bases and J gave up 5 bases; unmatched junction bases: 5. CDR3 length equals 14 residues. Germline V gene data show CDR1 as MNHEY and CDR2 as SMNVEV (reference sequence). The CDR3 nucleotides read TGTGCCAGCAGTCACGGACAGGGCCAAAACATTCAGTACTTC. This codes for CASSHGQGQNIQYF.

This clonotype was counted a few times. The CDR3 region has the DNA TGTGCCAGCAGCCTACAGGGGGATGGCAATGAGCAGTTCTTC. It yields the protein CASSLQGDGNEQFF. The V call is TRBV3-1, the J call TRBJ2-1; 8 nucleotides match TRBD1. After removal of 4 bases from V and 6 bases from J, the junction contained 5 bases not matched to a gene. Per germline, CDR1 LGHDT and CDR2 YNNKEL (reference sequence). The CDR3 has 14 amino acids.

The sample holds a few counts of this clonotype. This chain joins TRBV4-3 and TRBJ2-1; weak D call: TRBD2 (5 bases). CDR3 length: 16 residues. V was clipped by 0 bases and J by 0 bases, with 9 bases between them. The germline CDR1 and CDR2 sequences are LGHNA and YSLEER. The CDR3 DNA reads as TGCGCCAGCAGCCAAGACCGGGGTTTCTCCTACAATGAGCAGTTCTTC. It encodes CASSQDRGFSYNEQFF.

This clonotype was recorded a few times. This chain links TRBV20-1 with TRBJ2-1, with 9 bases aligning to TRBD2. With V trimmed by 5 bases and J by 2 bases, 10 bases remained unmatched. The CDR3 has 16 amino acids. Germline CDR1 DFQATT, CDR2 SNEGSKA (reference sequence). The CDR3 sequence: CSAYPPSGATYNEQFF. In DNA form, the CDR3 reads TGCAGTGCTTACCCCCCTAGCGGGGCTACCTACAATGAGCAGTTCTTC.

The chain combines TRBV20-1 with TRBJ1-5; TRBD1 might be the D (5 bases). The CDR3 totals 14 residues. The germline V and J ends were trimmed by 6 bases and 4 bases, with 16 bases remaining between them. Germline CDR1 reads DFQATT; CDR2 reads SNEGSKA (reference sequence). CDR3 DNA: TGCAGTGCCAAGGCAGGTAGGGGTAATCAGCCCCAGCATTTT. It codes for CSAKAGRGNQPQHF.

In DNA form, the CDR3 reads TGCGCCAGCAGCCAAGGCCTAGCAGAACTCTCCTACGAGCAGTACTTC. Its protein is CASSQGLAELSYEQYF. The chain is built from TRBV4-3 and TRBJ2-7; TRBD2 is a possible D gene (5 bases). V shed 1 base and J shed 0 bases, with 13 bases lying between them. The length of the CDR3 is 16 residues. Germline V gene sequence: CDR1 LGHNA, CDR2 YSLEER.

This clonotype was seen once. This chain uses TRBV5-1 with TRBJ1-2; a weak D match, TRBD1 (5 bases). Germline V gene lookup returns CDR1 SGHRS and CDR2 YFSETQ. The length of the CDR3 is 15 residues. Trimming stripped 0 bases from V and 4 bases from J, with 13 bases between. This CDR3 reads CASSLDRSFSYGYTF. For the CDR3, the DNA is TGCGCCAGCAGCTTGGACAGGTCTTTCTCCTATGGCTACACCTTC.

The V and J genes are TRBV6-5 and TRBJ2-7; unclear D gene. This CDR3 region has 19 residues. The germline CDR1 and CDR2 sequences are MNHEY and SVGAGI. The V end lost 3 bases, the J end lost 4 bases, and 28 bases lay between the germline ends. CDR3 amino acids: CASSYRTHFQNIPTYEQYF. In DNA, the CDR3 is TGTGCCAGCAGTTATCGGACCCATTTCCAAAACATCCCGACATACGAGCAGTACTTC.

This chain links TRBV12-3 or TRBV12-4 with TRBJ1-2; 7 nucleotides agree with TRBD1. The CDR3 spans 16 residues. The V and J ends lost 2 bases and 0 bases, in that order; junction bases with no gene match: 6. This chain's CDR3 is CASSLITGEANYGYTF. CDR3 nucleotide sequence: TGTGCCAGCAGTTTAATAACAGGGGAAGCTAACTATGGCTACACCTTC.

This clonotype was found a few times. This rearrangement joins TRBV7-3 to TRBJ2-3; TRBD2 agrees at 8 bases. V was pared by 1 base and J by 6 bases, with 3 bases of the junction left unmatched. Germline loops: CDR1 SGHTA, CDR2 FQGTGA. This CDR3 contains 14 residues. CDR3 loop: CASSLMGLGDTQYF. The CDR3 region has the DNA TGTGCCAGCAGCTTAATGGGACTAGGGGATACGCAGTATTTT.

The chain has TRBV24-1 and TRBJ2-1; 7 bases match TRBD2. V was clipped by 5 bases and J by 2 bases; unmatched bases: 5. The CDR3 is 15 residues long. Germline CDR1 and CDR2: KGHDR and SFDVKD. DNA of the CDR3: TGTGCCACCAGTGGGCCGGGGGGTACCTACAATGAGCAGTTCTTC. It codes for CATSGPGGTYNEQFF.